One sample yielded the 21 T cell receptor beta chains listed below, sequenced in a study of cytomegalovirus exposure and HLA in healthy donors. With 60 Vbeta and 13 Jbeta primers, the PCR was carried out. The method was immunoSEQ multiplex PCR; TCRdb's version includes in-frame clones alone and lacks a portion of them. This sample has some 150,000 clones, with roughly 80% found just once. Sequencing was performed on PBMCs. The receptor set was obtained from a man aged 40-49 years in good health and CMV-seronegative.

The gene calls are TRBV5-1 and TRBJ1-1; tentatively, D is TRBD1 (6 bases). The CDR3 is 15 residues long. The germline V gene has CDR1 SGHRS and CDR2 YFSETQ. V gave up 0 bases and J gave up 7 bases, with 16 bases separating them. The CDR3 region has the DNA TGCGCCAGCAGCTTGGGACTCAGGGGAGGGAGTGAAGCTTTCTTT. Translated: CASSLGLRGGSEAFF.

This clone was seen only once. The chain employs TRBV7-9 and TRBJ1-5, with D tentatively TRBD1 (5 bases). CDR3 size: 14 residues. Germline V gene sequence: CDR1 SEHNR, CDR2 FQNEAQ (reference sequence). V dropped 2 bases and J dropped 8 bases, with 13 bases sitting between them. The CDR3 DNA reads as TGTGCCAGCAGCTTAACCGGGGGACGGGAGCCCCAGCATTTT. Translated, it gives CASSLTGGREPQHF.

This clone was detected only once. The rearrangement uses TRBV5-6 and TRBJ2-3; D unresolved. CDR3 length: 12 amino acids. CDR1 SGHDT and CDR2 YYEEEE come from the germline V gene. Trimming shortened V by 3 bases and J by 3 bases, and 5 bases separated the two germline ends. The chain's CDR3 is CASSSVTDTQYF. The CDR3 coding sequence is TGTGCCAGCAGCTCGGTGACAGATACGCAGTATTTT.

V and J are TRBV2 and TRBJ2-7, with 8 bases lining up with TRBD1. This CDR3 has 14 amino acids. J lost 2 bases, V lost 3 bases, and 3 bases had no gene match. Per germline, CDR1 SNHLY and CDR2 FYNNEI. This CDR3 reads CASSDGTGPYEQYF. CDR3 nucleotide sequence: TGTGCCAGCAGTGACGGGACAGGACCCTACGAGCAGTACTTC.

V usage is TRBV9 and J usage is TRBJ2-1; 12 nucleotides match TRBD2. Trimming cost V 3 bases and J 4 bases; bases outside gene matches: 2. There are 15 residues in the CDR3. CDR1 is SGDLS and CDR2 is YYNGEE in the germline V gene. The CDR3 DNA sequence: TGTGCCAGCAGCGCGGGACTAGCGGGTTACAATGAGCAGTTCTTC. Amino acids: CASSAGLAGYNEQFF.

The CDR3 coding sequence is TGTGCCAGCAGACCCGACAGATCTAACACTGAAGCTTTCTTT. It translates to CASRPDRSNTEAFF. V usage is TRBV27 and J usage is TRBJ1-1, with a weak D call TRBD1 (5 bases). Germline V gene lookup returns CDR1 MNHEY and CDR2 SMNVEV (reference sequence). CDR3 length equals 14 residues. V lost 6 bases and J 2 bases, leaving 13 bases between the germline ends.

The V call is TRBV7-8, the J call TRBJ1-1; 8 positions match TRBD1. Germline values: CDR1 SGHVS, CDR2 FQNEAQ. V was pared by 7 bases and J by 11 bases, with 9 bases of the junction left unmatched. The CDR3 spans 12 residues. As DNA, the CDR3 is TGTGCCAGCAACAGGGGGGAGGGAGCGGCTTTCTTT. Translating it yields CASNRGEGAAFF.

This clone was detected once. This chain uses TRBV7-9 with TRBJ2-2; tentative D call: TRBD1 (6 bases). Germline CDR1 and CDR2: SEHNR and FQNEAQ (reference sequence). The CDR3 runs to 13 residues. Trimming removed 10 bases at V and 6 bases at J, with 15 bases between. This CDR3 reads CAIGQLSPGELFF. In DNA form, the CDR3 reads TGTGCCATCGGACAGCTCTCACCCGGGGAGCTGTTTTTT.

The rearrangement uses TRBV5-1 and TRBJ1-1; the match to TRBD1 covers 8 bases. The V and J ends lost 7 bases and 3 bases, in that order; junction bases with no gene match: 8. CDR1 is SGHRS, CDR2 YFSETQ, per germline. The length of the CDR3 is 14 residues. The DNA for the CDR3 is TGCGCCAGCGCTTCAGGGGGCCGGTACACTGAAGCTTTCTTT. Encoded protein: CASASGGRYTEAFF. The variable domain in full, with the rest retrieved from reference TRBV5-1 and TRBJ1-1, is KAGVTQTPRYLIKTRGQQVTLSCSPISGHRSVSWYQQTPGQGLQFLFEYFSETQRNKGNFPGRFSGRQFSNSRSEMNVSTLELGDSALYLCASASGGRYTEAFFGQGTRLTVV.

The chain carries TRBV19 and TRBJ2-3, with 8 nucleotides matching TRBD2. In germline, CDR1 is LNHDA, CDR2 SQIVND (reference sequence). This CDR3 region has 15 residues. The trim removed 0 bases at V and 4 bases at J, leaving 3 bases unmatched. As DNA, the CDR3 is TGTGCCAGTAGTATAGATCGGGGGGGATCAGATACGCAGTATTTT. Its protein is CASSIDRGGSDTQYF.

The chain joins TRBV14 to TRBJ1-6; a possible D gene is TRBD1 (5 bases). The germline CDR1 and CDR2 sequences are SGHDN and FVKESK. The CDR3 runs to 15 residues. The V gene lost 4 bases and the J gene lost 7 bases, with 14 bases spanning the gap. Written as DNA, the CDR3 is TGTGCCAGCAGCCTTACCGGGACTCGAAATTCACCCCTCCACTTT. Translating it yields CASSLTGTRNSPLHF. The complete variable domain, with remaining parts taken from reference TRBV14 and TRBJ1-6, reads EAGVTQFPSHSVIEKGQTVTLRCDPISGHDNLYWYRRVMGKEIKFLLHFVKESKQDESGMPNNRFLAERTGGTYSTLKVQPAELEDSGVYFCASSLTGTRNSPLHFGNGTRLTVT.

V is TRBV11-2 and J is TRBJ1-1, with unresolved D. There are 13 residues in the CDR3. Between the trimmed V and J ends, which lost 0 bases and 1 base, there was a span of 3 bases. From germline, CDR1 is SGHAT and CDR2 FQNNGV. The CDR3 DNA follows: TGTGCCAGCAGCTTAGACAGGAACACTGAAGCTTTCTTT. Its protein product is CASSLDRNTEAFF.

With respect to this clone: The same CDR3 arises from other DNA sequences in this sample as well. The V and J genes are TRBV7-9 and TRBJ1-5, with a weak D call TRBD1 (5 bases). Trimming removed 4 bases from V and 5 bases from J, with 9 bases in between. The CDR3 sequence is 13 residues long. Germline V lookup: CDR1 SEHNR, CDR2 FQNEAQ (reference sequence). Here the CDR3 reads CASSYTGDQPQHF. CDR3 sequence (DNA): TGTGCCAGCAGCTACACGGGGGATCAGCCCCAGCATTTT.

This clone came up once. The chain links TRBV2 to TRBJ2-2; 7 bases line up with TRBD1. The CDR3 spans 15 residues. Germline loops: CDR1 SNHLY, CDR2 FYNNEI. The V segment lost 6 bases and the J segment 4 bases; nucleotides outside the gene matches: 8. This CDR3 reads CASSDRRGRTGELFF. DNA for the CDR3: TGTGCCAGCAGCGATCGAAGGGGGCGCACCGGGGAGCTGTTTTTT.

The chain joins TRBV11-3 to TRBJ2-3; 9 bases fit TRBD2. The trim removed 5 bases at V and 5 bases at J, leaving 14 bases unmatched. Germline loops: CDR1 SGHNT, CDR2 YENEEA. The CDR3 covers 17 residues. The CDR3: CASSLKEGGRAEDTQYF. The DNA for the CDR3 is TGTGCCAGCAGCCTAAAGGAGGGCGGGAGGGCCGAAGATACGCAGTATTTT.

The chain has TRBV4-3 and TRBJ1-1; 9 bases align to TRBD1. This CDR3 has 16 residues. Trimming removed 1 base from V and 3 bases from J; junction bases left unmatched: 6. Germline V gives CDR1 LGHNA, CDR2 YSLEER. The DNA for the CDR3 is TGCGCCAGCAGCCAAGCCCACAGGGGGCTCGACACTGAAGCTTTCTTT. This codes for CASSQAHRGLDTEAFF.

This chain links TRBV30 with TRBJ2-6, with TRBD1 as a possible D gene (5 bases). The CDR3 is 16 residues long. Trimming left V 1 base short and J 1 base short, with 11 bases between. Germline assignment: CDR1 GTSNPN and CDR2 SVGIG (reference sequence). DNA for the CDR3: TGTGCCTGGAGTGACCCCCCAGGGTCTGGGGCCAACGTCCTGACTTTC. This translates into CAWSDPPGSGANVLTF.

CDR3 sequence: CASSYDSGNQPQHF. In DNA form, the CDR3 reads TGTGCCAGCAGTTACGACTCGGGCAATCAGCCCCAGCATTTT. The chain links TRBV6-5 to TRBJ1-5, with no clear D. The CDR3 runs 14 residues. With 2 bases removed from V and 2 bases from J, the gap between germline ends came to 7 bases. CDR1 is MNHEY and CDR2 is SVGAGI in the germline V gene.

This clone was seen more than once but under ten times. This chain joins TRBV7-2 and TRBJ2-5; 8 nucleotides match TRBD2. In germline, CDR1 is SGHTA, CDR2 FQGNSA. V lost 1 base to trimming and J lost 1 base; unmatched junction nucleotides: 8. The CDR3 extends over 17 amino acids. The CDR3 DNA sequence: TGTGCCAGCAGCTTAGGACTGACGAGCGGGAGCCAAGAGACCCAGTACTTC. Translation gives CASSLGLTSGSQETQYF.

The rearrangement joins TRBV19 to TRBJ1-2; unclear D gene. The CDR3 covers 14 residues. CDR1 is LNHDA, CDR2 SQIVND, per germline (reference sequence). The V end was cut by 1 base, the J end by 1 base, with 7 bases between. The DNA of the CDR3 is TGTGCCAGTAGTATAGTCGCGGTTAACTATGGCTACACCTTC. Its protein product is CASSIVAVNYGYTF.

Only a few counts were recorded for this clone. This sequence joins TRBV5-4 and TRBJ1-2; D may be TRBD1 (6 bases). V lost 3 bases and J 6 bases, leaving 15 bases between the germline ends. Germline V CDR1 and CDR2: SGHNT, YYREEE (reference sequence). The CDR3 has 14 residues. Written as DNA, the CDR3 is TGTGCCAGCAGCTACCCGGGGACACCCGATGGCTACACCTTC. Protein: CASSYPGTPDGYTF.